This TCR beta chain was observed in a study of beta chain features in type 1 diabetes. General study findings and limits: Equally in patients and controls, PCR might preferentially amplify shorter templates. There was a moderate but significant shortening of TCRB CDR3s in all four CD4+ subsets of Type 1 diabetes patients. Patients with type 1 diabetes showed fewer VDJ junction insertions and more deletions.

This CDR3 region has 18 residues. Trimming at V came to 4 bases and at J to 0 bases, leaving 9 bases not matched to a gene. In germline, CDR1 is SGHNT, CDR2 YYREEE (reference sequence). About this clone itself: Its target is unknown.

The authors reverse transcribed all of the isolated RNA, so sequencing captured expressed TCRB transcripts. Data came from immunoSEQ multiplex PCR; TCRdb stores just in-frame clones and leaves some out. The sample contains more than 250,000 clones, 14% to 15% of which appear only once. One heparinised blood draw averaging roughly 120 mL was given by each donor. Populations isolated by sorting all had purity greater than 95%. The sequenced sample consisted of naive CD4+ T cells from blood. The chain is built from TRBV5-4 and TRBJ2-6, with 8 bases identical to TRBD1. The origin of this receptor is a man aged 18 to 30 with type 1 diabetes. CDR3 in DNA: TGTGCCAGCAGCCTACCGGGACAGGCCTACTCTGGGGCCAACGTCCTGACTTTC. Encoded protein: CASSLPGQAYSGANVLTF.